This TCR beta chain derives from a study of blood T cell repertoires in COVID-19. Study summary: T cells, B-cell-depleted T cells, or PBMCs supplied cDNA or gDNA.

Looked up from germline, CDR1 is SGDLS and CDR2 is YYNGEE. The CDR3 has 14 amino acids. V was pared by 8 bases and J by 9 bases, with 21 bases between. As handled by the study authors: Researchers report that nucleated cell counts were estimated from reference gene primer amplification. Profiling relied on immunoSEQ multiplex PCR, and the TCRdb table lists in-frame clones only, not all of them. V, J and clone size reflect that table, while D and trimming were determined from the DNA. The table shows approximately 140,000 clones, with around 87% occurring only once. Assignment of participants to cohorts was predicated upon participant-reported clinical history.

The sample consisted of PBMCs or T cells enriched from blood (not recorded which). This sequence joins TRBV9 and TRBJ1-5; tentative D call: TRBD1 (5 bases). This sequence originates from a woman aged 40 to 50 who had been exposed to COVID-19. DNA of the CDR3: TGTGCCAGTCGCTCTGCCAGGGCTGGATGGCCCCAGCATTTT. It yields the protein CASRSARAGWPQHF.